The rows below give T cell receptor beta chains drawn from one sample of a study of tumor and adjacent non-tumor tissue in lung cancer. A single record per CDR3 protein comes from TCRdb applying MiXCR to the multiplex PCR reads. Of about 200,000 distinct CDR3 sequences in the sample, 60% to 75% were seen once. Sequenced sample: lung tumor tissue. The receptors originated from a man aged 55-75 years with non-small cell lung cancer. CDR3s include the opening cysteine and the closing phenylalanine or tryptophan. Fields, in order: J gene, V gene, D gene, clone size, CDR3 DNA, CDR3 protein. The D gene is left open where the match is weak. The listing skips clone size in some rows; elsewhere it reads once, few, many or a size class.

TRBJ1-5,TRBV10-3,NA,NA,TGTGCCATCAGTGATCAGATGTCTAGCAATCAGCCCCAGCATTTT,CAISDQMSSNQPQHF
TRBJ1-2,TRBV14,NA,NA,TGTTCTAGCCGGGACACTACTAACTATGGCTACACCTTC,CSSRDTTNYGYTF
TRBJ2-6,TRBV11-2,TRBD1,NA,TGTGCCAGTAGCTTCGGGACAGGCTCTGGGGCCAACGCCCTGACTTTC,CASSFGTGSGANALTF
TRBJ2-7,TRBV20-1,NA,NA,TGCAGTGCTAGAGACGCCAGCACCCCCGACCGGTACTTC,CSARDASTPDRYF
TRBJ2-5,TRBV6-6,NA,once,TGTGCCAGCAGTTACGGGTCGAACGAAGAGATCCAGTACTTC,CASSYGSNEEIQYF
TRBJ1-4,TRBV20-1,NA,NA,TGCAGTGCTAATCCCCCGGGACACGTACCCGAAAAACTGTTTTTT,CSANPPGHVPEKLFF
TRBJ2-5,TRBV20-1,TRBD2,NA,TGCATTACTAGAGCGGGGGGGCACCAAGAGACCCAGTACTTC,CITRAGGHQETQYF
TRBJ1-3,TRBV20-1,NA,NA,TGCAGTGCTAGCGGCGGGGGACATGGAAACACCATATATTTT,CSASGGGHGNTIYF
TRBJ2-4,TRBV5-6,NA,NA,TGTGACAGCAGCTTGTCGGACAGCGTGAACATTCAGTACTTC,CDSSLSDSVNIQYF
TRBJ1-1,TRBV28,TRBD1,NA,TGTGCCAGCACCAGAGCAGGGGGCGTGAACACTGAAGCTTTCTTT,CASTRAGGVNTEAFF
TRBJ2-7,TRBV29-1,NA,NA,TGCAGCGTTGCGCGGGACCAGGGGACCGGGCAGTACTTC,CSVARDQGTGQYF
TRBJ2-1,TRBV29-1,TRBD2,NA,TGCAGCGTTGAGGGGCTGACTAGCGACAAGCAGCTCTTC,CSVEGLTSDKQLF
TRBJ2-3,TRBV12-3/TRBV12-4,TRBD1,medium-sized,TGTGCCAGCAGCCTTGGACAGGGGTGGACAGATACGCAGTATTTT,CASSLGQGWTDTQYF
TRBJ2-3,TRBV4-1,NA,medium-sized,TGCGCCAGCAGCCAAGACCGGAGTACAGATACGCAGTATTTT,CASSQDRSTDTQYF
TRBJ1-1,TRBV20-1,NA,once,TGCAGTGCTAGAGATATTAGTTCTAGGCAGGGTTTGGGGACTGAAGCTTTCTTT,CSARDISSRQGLGTEAFF
TRBJ2-1,TRBV6-5,NA,NA,TGTGTCAGCAGTCGGACGAGCAGTGAGCAGTTCTTC,CVSSRTSSEQFF
TRBJ1-2,TRBV6-5,NA,NA,TGTGCCAGCAGTTACTCAGTGGGACGGGCCAACTATGGCTACACCTTC,CASSYSVGRANYGYTF
TRBJ1-2,TRBV5-5,NA,NA,TGTGCCAGCAGCGGGGATAGGCAGGGCGATAACTATGGCTACACCTTC,CASSGDRQGDNYGYTF
TRBJ1-2,TRBV12-3/TRBV12-4,NA,NA,TGTGCCAGCAGTTGGGACGGTTACTATGACTACACCTTC,CASSWDGYYDYTF
TRBJ1-5,TRBV4-2,TRBD1,NA,TGTGCCAGCAGCCAGGTGAGGGACAGTTATAGCAATCAGCCCCAGCATTTT,CASSQVRDSYSNQPQHF
TRBJ2-6,TRBV11-1,NA,NA,TGCGCCAGCAGCCAGAGGGGACCGGGCTACTCTGGGGCCAACGTCCTGACTTTC,CASSQRGPGYSGANVLTF
TRBJ1-2,TRBV6-2/TRBV6-3,NA,NA,TGTGCCAGCACCGCGGCAGGAGCTTATTGCTACACCTTC,CASTAAGAYCYTF
TRBJ1-4,TRBV11-3,NA,many,TGTGCCAGCACGGGGCAGGATCGGGAAAAACTGTTTTTT,CASTGQDREKLFF
TRBJ1-1,TRBV11-2,NA,NA,TGTGCCAGCAGCTTAGATCCATCAGCGAACACTGAATCTTTCTTT,CASSLDPSANTESFF
TRBJ2-7,TRBV6-2/TRBV6-3,TRBD2,few,TGTGCCAGCAGCCATGCACTAGCGGGAGTATCCTACGAGCAGTACTTC,CASSHALAGVSYEQYF
TRBJ2-2,TRBV6-5,TRBD2,NA,TGTGCCAGCCTCCCCCGCGGGGGAGACACCGGGGAGCTGTTTTTT,CASLPRGGDTGELFF
TRBJ2-7,TRBV20-1,NA,many,TGCAGTGCTAGAGGGGTCTCTCCTGAGGAGCAGTACTTC,CSARGVSPEEQYF
TRBJ1-1,TRBV20-1,TRBD1,NA,TGCAGTGCTAGTTCCGACAGGGGGCTGACTGAAGCTTTCTTT,CSASSDRGLTEAFF
TRBJ2-7,TRBV20-1,NA,NA,TGCATTGCTAGAGACCTTTCGGCTCAAGATGCGTACGAGCAGTACTTC,CIARDLSAQDAYEQYF
TRBJ2-4,TRBV29-1,TRBD2,many,TGCAGCGTTTGGACTAGTCTCCAAAACATTCAGTACTTC,CSVWTSLQNIQYF